Presented here are 28 T cell receptor beta chains from one specimen sequenced in a study of cytomegalovirus exposure and HLA in healthy donors. PCR primers comprised 60 Vbeta and 13 Jbeta primers. Sequencing used immunoSEQ multiplex PCR; TCRdb keeps in-frame clones, though not all of them. The repertoire holds approximately 150,000 clones, with roughly three quarters as singletons. Sequenced: PBMCs. Receptor source: a man aged 55 to 70 in good health and CMV-seronegative.

The chain links TRBV11-3 to TRBJ2-7, with 8 bases fitting TRBD1. In germline, CDR1 is SGHNT, CDR2 YENEEA. This CDR3 region has 13 residues. V was pared by 5 bases and J by 11 bases, with 11 bases of the junction left unmatched. CDR3: CASSPRDRSVKYF. Written as DNA, the CDR3 is TGTGCCAGCAGCCCCCGGGACAGGTCCGTGAAGTACTTC.

This clone was seen a handful of times. CDR3 protein: CASSQEMSGAGSPLHF. Written as DNA, the CDR3 is TGTGCCAGCAGCCAAGAAATGTCTGGGGCAGGTTCACCCCTCCACTTT. J is TRBJ1-6 and V is TRBV14; perhaps TRBD1 as D (5 bases). Germline V gene sequence: CDR1 SGHDN, CDR2 FVKESK. The CDR3 sequence is 16 residues long. Trimming left V 0 bases short and J 9 bases short, with 15 bases between.

This clone is a singleton in its sample. The V gene is TRBV7-8, the J gene TRBJ2-3, with 9 bases identical to TRBD2. CDR1 and CDR2 (germline): SGHVS, FQNEAQ. V lost 0 bases and J lost 2; bases outside the gene matches: 3. This CDR3 comprises 16 residues. CDR3 protein: CASSLAQRGVTDTQYF. The CDR3 coding sequence is TGTGCCAGCAGCTTAGCGCAGCGGGGGGTCACAGATACGCAGTATTTT.

This rearrangement joins TRBV18 to TRBJ2-5, with 9 nucleotides matching TRBD2. Germline-derived CDR1 and CDR2 are KGHSH and LQKENI. V gave up 2 bases and J gave up 5 bases; unmatched junction bases: 6. The CDR3 runs to 15 residues. CDR3 protein: CASSPASGIRETQYF. The CDR3 bases are TGTGCCAGCTCACCAGCTAGCGGGATAAGGGAGACCCAGTACTTC.

J is TRBJ2-2 and V is TRBV23-1, with D tentatively TRBD1 (6 bases). TRBV23-1 is an open reading frame whose function is uncertain. Trimming left V 0 bases short and J 3 bases short, with 20 bases between. The CDR3 has 19 residues. The CDR3 reads CASSQSVPARGDYTGELFF. The CDR3, as DNA: TGCGCCAGCAGTCAATCGGTTCCAGCCAGGGGCGATTACACCGGGGAGCTGTTTTTT.

The CDR3 region is CASRAAGNNEQYF. The CDR3 nucleotides read TGCGCCAGCAGAGCTGCCGGGAATAACGAGCAGTACTTC. V gene TRBV10-2 combines with J gene TRBJ2-7; maybe TRBD2 (5 bases). Germline CDR1 is WSHSY and CDR2 is SAAADI. There are 13 residues in the CDR3. V shed 6 bases and J shed 5 bases, with 14 bases lying between them.

Points on this clone: One end of the junction does not line up with germline, which may come from a read error. The chain joins TRBV11-2 to TRBJ2-5, with TRBD2 as a possible D gene (6 bases). This CDR3 is built from 16 residues. CDR1 SGHAT and CDR2 FQNNGV come from the germline V gene. In DNA, the CDR3 is TGTGCCAGCAGCCCGAAGCGCAGGGACGGGGGAGAGGCCCAGTACTTC. It yields the protein CASSPKRRDGGEAQYF.

This sequence joins TRBV28 and TRBJ2-4, with 13 bases fitting TRBD2. The CDR3 loop spans 17 amino acids. Trimming cost V 5 bases and J 4 bases; bases outside gene matches: 8. Germline V gives CDR1 MDHEN, CDR2 SYDVKM. DNA of the CDR3: TGTGCCAGCAGTGTCTCACTAGCGGGGGGGCAAAAAAACATTCAGTACTTC. Translation: CASSVSLAGGQKNIQYF.

The J gene is TRBJ2-3, the V gene TRBV7-9; 12 bases map to TRBD2. CDR3 length: 17 amino acids. CDR1 is SEHNR and CDR2 is FQNEAQ in the germline V gene (reference sequence). J gave up 5 bases and V 3 bases, and 9 bases lay outside the gene matches. In DNA, the CDR3 is TGTGCCAGCAGCTTGTTCTCGGGACTAGCGGGTTTAGATACGCAGTATTTT. Translated, it gives CASSLFSGLAGLDTQYF.

The chain is built from TRBV6-5 and TRBJ1-2, with 7 nucleotides matching TRBD1. V was pared by 4 bases and J by 8 bases, with 7 bases of the junction left unmatched. The CDR3 consists of 13 residues. Germline assignment: CDR1 MNHEY and CDR2 SVGAGI. The DNA for the CDR3 is TGTGCCAGCAGTTGGGACAGTCGATTAGGCTACACCTTC. Protein product: CASSWDSRLGYTF.

J is TRBJ2-5 and V is TRBV7-7; maybe TRBD1 (6 bases). Trimming removed 4 bases from V and 5 bases from J, with 14 bases in between. The CDR3 has 14 amino acids. CDR1 is SSHAT and CDR2 is FNYEAQ in the germline V gene (reference sequence). The CDR3 DNA sequence: TGTGCCAGCAGCTCCACAGGGTCTTGGGAGACCCAGTACTTC. Translation: CASSSTGSWETQYF.

This chain uses TRBV4-1 with TRBJ1-6; 7 bases fit TRBD1. Germline loops: CDR1 MGHRA, CDR2 YSYEKL. CDR3 length: 16 residues. With V trimmed by 4 bases and J by 13 bases, 16 bases remained unmatched. The CDR3 nucleotides read TGCGCCAGCAGCCGACCCGACAGGGCCCCTTTTTCGCCCCTCCACTTT. Translation gives CASSRPDRAPFSPLHF.

The chain recombines TRBV6-1 with TRBJ2-7; D unresolved. Germline assignment: CDR1 MNHNS and CDR2 SASEGT. The CDR3 spans 15 residues. V was cut by 2 bases and J by 4 bases, with 15 bases left in between. The CDR3 DNA reads as TGTGCCAGCAGTGAATTCCCCCCGAGCATGTACGAGCAGTACTTC. Amino acid sequence: CASSEFPPSMYEQYF.

The chain employs TRBV27 and TRBJ2-7; possible D gene TRBD2, 5 bases. Per the germline V gene, CDR1 is MNHEY and CDR2 is SMNVEV (reference sequence). This CDR3 is 15 amino acids long. Trimming took 3 bases from V and 0 from J, leaving 12 bases between them. CDR3 amino acids: CASSFQRRTSYEQYF. The DNA for the CDR3 is TGTGCCAGCAGTTTTCAGCGGAGGACCTCCTACGAGCAGTACTTC.

This chain joins TRBV28 and TRBJ2-3; 13 bases are shared with TRBD2. This CDR3 is built from 17 residues. V gave up 7 bases and J gave up 4 bases; unmatched junction bases: 11. CDR1 and CDR2 (germline): MDHEN, SYDVKM. The CDR3 DNA reads as TGTGCCAGCACATGGACTAGCGGGAGAGGTTGGGCAGATACGCAGTATTTT. It codes for CASTWTSGRGWADTQYF.

This clone was seen a handful of times. The gene calls are TRBV29-1 and TRBJ2-6; unclear D gene. Germline values: CDR1 SQVTM, CDR2 ANQGSEA. Trimming took off 4 bases at V and 3 bases at J, with 13 bases between the two ends. The CDR3 has 15 amino acids. CDR3 in DNA: TGCAGCGTTGGTAGGAAAAGAGGTGGGGCCAACGTCCTGACTTTC. Translation: CSVGRKRGGANVLTF.

This clone was seen only a few times. The chain uses TRBV9 and TRBJ2-1; 8 bases map to TRBD2. Germline V gene lookup returns CDR1 SGDLS and CDR2 YYNGEE. The junction had 14 bases not matched to a gene; V was cut back by 0 bases and J by 0 bases. The CDR3 covers 20 residues. The CDR3 coding sequence is TGTGCCAGCAGCGTAGTGCTGGCCACGGTAAGCGGGAGCTCCTACAATGAGCAGTTCTTC. It yields the protein CASSVVLATVSGSSYNEQFF.

This clone has only a few counts. The chain combines TRBV5-8 with TRBJ2-1, with a weak D call TRBD2 (7 bases). Looked up from germline, CDR1 is SGHTS and CDR2 is YDEGEE. The CDR3 is made up of 15 amino acids. The CDR3 nucleotides are TGTGACGCCAGAGGTTGGGGGGGCCGAGGCAATGAGCAGTTCTTC. Encoded protein: CDARGWGGRGNEQFF.

This chain connects TRBV5-6 to TRBJ2-3, with TRBD1 matching 7 bases. The CDR3 has 16 amino acids. The V segment lost 0 bases and the J segment 1 base; nucleotides outside the gene matches: 5. Looked up from germline, CDR1 is SGHDT and CDR2 is YYEEEE. The CDR3 is CASSLARGRGTDTQYF. CDR3 nucleotide sequence: TGTGCCAGCAGCTTGGCTAGGGGGCGAGGCACAGATACGCAGTATTTT.

The chain couples TRBV7-2 to TRBJ2-5; 11 bases are shared with TRBD2. The J call may be wrong; the DNA end is better matched by TRBJ2-7. The CDR3 is 16 residues long. Germline V gene lookup returns CDR1 SGHTA and CDR2 FQGNSA. The DNA of the CDR3 is TGTGCCAGCAGCTTAGCAAGGCTAGCGGGAGGTAGCGAGCAGTACTTC. Translation: CASSLARLAGGSEQYF.

The chain uses TRBV7-2 and TRBJ2-7; 8 positions agree with TRBD1. This CDR3 comprises 14 residues. V was pared by 1 base and J by 5 bases, with 4 bases of the junction left unmatched. Germline CDR1 is SGHTA and CDR2 is FQGNSA. The CDR3 protein is CASSLDRGTHEQYF. The DNA of the CDR3 is TGTGCCAGCAGCTTAGACAGGGGGACCCACGAGCAGTACTTC.

The rearrangement joins TRBV5-1 to TRBJ2-2, with TRBD2 matching 10 bases. Germline CDR1 reads SGHRS; CDR2 reads YFSETQ. V shed 2 bases, J shed 1 base, and the junction held 2 bases outside the gene matches. The CDR3 totals 16 residues. CDR3 in amino acids: CASSFPSGRNTGELFF. In DNA, the CDR3 is TGCGCCAGCAGCTTTCCTAGCGGGAGGAACACCGGGGAGCTGTTTTTT.

This clone was recorded a few times. The genes are TRBV27 and TRBJ1-2; 9 nucleotides agree with TRBD1. The germline V gene has CDR1 MNHEY and CDR2 SMNVEV (reference sequence). The CDR3 totals 16 residues. V lost 5 bases and J lost 3; bases outside the gene matches: 10. The CDR3 region has the DNA TGTGCCAGCAGTACGACTGACAGGGGGTATCACTATGGCTACACCTTC. Translated, it gives CASSTTDRGYHYGYTF.

The chain couples TRBV9 to TRBJ2-7; maybe TRBD2 (6 bases). The CDR3 loop spans 14 amino acids. V was clipped by 0 bases and J by 1 base, with 8 bases between them. Germline V gives CDR1 SGDLS, CDR2 YYNGEE. CDR3 nucleotides: TGTGCCAGCAGCGTAGGGGGGGTATCCTACGAGCAGTACTTC. Its translation is CASSVGGVSYEQYF.

This clone has only a few counts. This chain connects TRBV5-1 to TRBJ2-5, with 10 bases matching TRBD2. This CDR3 region has 15 residues. V was clipped by 2 bases and J by 5 bases; unmatched bases: 6. Germline CDR1 SGHRS, CDR2 YFSETQ. DNA of the CDR3: TGCGCCAGCAGCTTAGCGGGAGGGCCGGGGGAGACCCAGTACTTC. Translation: CASSLAGGPGETQYF.

This clone came up a few times. This chain connects TRBV28 to TRBJ1-2; tentative D call: TRBD1 (5 bases). This CDR3 spans 13 amino acids. From germline, CDR1 is MDHEN and CDR2 SYDVKM. Trimming took 2 bases from V and 4 from J, leaving 8 bases between them. CDR3 sequence reads: CASSLRGSYGYTF. CDR3 nucleotides: TGTGCCAGCAGTTTAAGGGGCTCCTATGGCTACACCTTC.

This clone was counted only a few times. Mismatch with germline at one junction end may stem from a read error. V gene TRBV7-9 combines with J gene TRBJ1-3; weak D call: TRBD1 (5 bases). The germline CDR1 and CDR2 sequences are SEHNR and FQNEAQ (reference sequence). The CDR3 has 16 amino acids. The CDR3 loop is CSSSFPDSNPGNTIYF. The CDR3 nucleotides read TGTTCCAGCAGCTTCCCAGACAGTAACCCAGGAAACACCATATATTTT.

CDR3 nucleotides: TGTGCCAGCAGCCCTTTCAGGACAGGGGGATACAATGAGCAGTTCTTC. It encodes CASSPFRTGGYNEQFF. The chain employs TRBV7-2 and TRBJ2-1; 10 positions agree with TRBD1. V lost 5 bases, J lost 4 bases, and 8 bases stayed unmatched. In germline, CDR1 is SGHTA, CDR2 FQGNSA. There are 16 residues in the CDR3.